The 25 T cell receptor beta chains given below trace back to one sample, sequenced in a study of T cell responses to AZD1222 COVID-19 vaccine. Produced via immunoSEQ multiplex PCR; TCRdb's table is partial and in-frame only. The table includes some 150,000 clones, 85% to 90% detected once. The starting material was peripheral blood, obtained on day 0 of AZD1222 vaccination. All receptors derive from an adult in good health.

The chain carries TRBV6-1 and TRBJ2-6, with TRBD2 matching 7 bases. The ends lost 3 bases at V and 2 bases at J; junction bases unmatched: 1. Germline-derived CDR1 and CDR2 are MNHNS and SASEGT. The length of the CDR3 is 15 residues. DNA for the CDR3: TGTGCCAGCAGTGATGGGGGGGCTGGGGCCAACGTCCTGACTTTC. Translating it yields CASSDGGAGANVLTF.

The V gene is TRBV10-3, the J gene TRBJ1-6, with D possibly TRBD1 on 5 matching bases. The CDR3 extends over 14 amino acids. Trimming removed 3 bases from V and 9 bases from J, with 12 bases in between. The germline CDR1 and CDR2 sequences are ENHRY and SYGVKD. In nucleotides, the CDR3 is TGTGCCATCAGTGACAATCGGGGCACTTCACCCCTCCACTTT. The encoded protein is CAISDNRGTSPLHF.

This chain links TRBV2 with TRBJ1-1; 11 positions match TRBD1. The V and J ends lost 6 bases and 5 bases, in that order; junction bases with no gene match: 17. The CDR3 has 18 residues. Germline CDR1 and CDR2: SNHLY and FYNNEI. The CDR3 protein is CASSGPGTGGGGSTEAFF. DNA for the CDR3: TGTGCCAGCAGCGGTCCCGGGACAGGGGGTGGTGGCTCGACTGAAGCTTTCTTT.

The genes are TRBV3-1 (or the pseudogene TRBV3-2) and TRBJ2-1; D remains ambiguous. The V gene lost 0 bases and the J gene lost 7 bases, with 7 bases spanning the gap. The CDR3 has 13 residues. Germline CDR1 reads LGHDT; CDR2 reads YNNKEL (reference sequence). The CDR3 region is CASSQDGWNEQFF. CDR3 sequence (DNA): TGTGCCAGCAGCCAAGATGGTTGGAATGAGCAGTTCTTC.

J is TRBJ1-2 and V is TRBV2; no clear D gene. CDR1 is SNHLY, CDR2 FYNNEI, per germline. The V gene lost 8 bases and the J gene lost 1 base, with 11 bases spanning the gap. The CDR3 is 13 amino acids. CDR3 DNA: TGTGCCAGCCGGCCCCAGAGTAACTATGGCTACACCTTC. This gives the protein CASRPQSNYGYTF.

The gene calls are TRBV3-1 (or the pseudogene TRBV3-2) and TRBJ2-1, with D tentatively TRBD1 (5 bases). In germline, CDR1 is LGHDT, CDR2 YNNKEL (reference sequence). The CDR3 consists of 15 residues. V was clipped by 0 bases and J by 2 bases, with 8 bases between them. This chain's CDR3 is CASSQEQGPYNEQFF. The CDR3 DNA sequence: TGTGCCAGCAGCCAAGAGCAGGGCCCCTACAATGAGCAGTTCTTC.

Details on this clone: Other DNA sequences in the same sample also yield this CDR3. J is TRBJ2-2 and V is TRBV18; D may be TRBD2 (6 bases). The CDR3 covers 15 residues. The germline V gene has CDR1 KGHSH and CDR2 LQKENI. With 2 bases removed from V and 2 bases from J, the gap between germline ends came to 9 bases. Here the CDR3 reads CASSPLAVNTGELFF. The CDR3 DNA reads TGTGCCAGCTCACCATTAGCGGTTAACACCGGGGAGCTGTTTTTT.

V usage is TRBV18 and J usage is TRBJ2-7; 9 nucleotides align to TRBD1. CDR3 length: 16 residues. Looked up from germline, CDR1 is KGHSH and CDR2 is LQKENI. With V trimmed by 3 bases and J by 1 base, 7 bases remained unmatched. CDR3 sequence reads: CASSPLPGQGSYEQYF. In DNA, the CDR3 is TGTGCCAGCTCACCCCTACCGGGACAGGGTTCCTACGAGCAGTACTTC.

The CDR3 region is CASSSGLALNEQYF. The CDR3 region has the DNA TGTGCCAGCAGCTCGGGACTAGCCTTGAACGAGCAGTACTTC. The gene calls are TRBV11-2 and TRBJ2-7; 9 nucleotides line up with TRBD2. Per germline, CDR1 SGHAT and CDR2 FQNNGV. The CDR3 is 14 amino acids. Unmatched junction bases numbered 6, after V lost 4 bases and J lost 5 bases.

This clone was found once. The chain couples TRBV2 to TRBJ2-7, with no clear D. CDR1 SNHLY and CDR2 FYNNEI come from the germline V gene. V lost 0 bases and J 0 bases, leaving 9 bases between the germline ends. This CDR3 spans 15 amino acids. The CDR3 here is CASSEAPVSSYEQYF. The CDR3 bases are TGTGCCAGCAGTGAAGCTCCGGTAAGCTCCTACGAGCAGTACTTC.

The rearrangement uses TRBV3-1 (or the pseudogene TRBV3-2) and TRBJ2-1; 8 bases line up with TRBD1. CDR3 length: 15 amino acids. Germline V gene data show CDR1 as LGHDT and CDR2 as YNNKEL (reference sequence). The V gene end was trimmed by 4 bases and the J gene end by 8 bases; junction bases not matched to a gene: 10. CDR3 loop: CASSLDGRGRDEQFF. The CDR3 DNA sequence: TGTGCCAGCAGCCTTGATGGCAGGGGGCGCGATGAGCAGTTCTTC.

The chain employs TRBV24-1 and TRBJ1-2; the match to TRBD1 covers 8 bases. Germline V gene sequence: CDR1 KGHDR, CDR2 SFDVKD. The V gene end was trimmed by 1 base and the J gene end by 3 bases; junction bases not matched to a gene: 6. CDR3 length: 16 residues. CDR3 nucleotides: TGTGCCACCAGTGATTTTCGGCAGGGGGCCGACTATGGCTACACCTTC. Amino acids: CATSDFRQGADYGYTF.

This chain joins TRBV6-2 or TRBV6-3 and TRBJ2-7; D is perhaps TRBD1 (6 bases). This CDR3 is 13 amino acids long. CDR1 is MNHEY and CDR2 is SVGEGT in the germline V gene. With 2 bases removed from V and 6 bases from J, the gap between germline ends came to 11 bases. The CDR3 DNA reads TGTGCCAGCAGTTACACAGGGACCGGCGAGCAGTACTTC. Its protein product is CASSYTGTGEQYF.

This chain links TRBV7-9 with TRBJ1-1, with D hard to call. The CDR3 runs to 15 residues. V lost 1 base and J 0 bases, leaving 9 bases between the germline ends. In germline, CDR1 is SEHNR, CDR2 FQNEAQ (reference sequence). In nucleotides, the CDR3 is TGTGCCAGCAGCTTAGGGGCAGAGATGAACACTGAAGCTTTCTTT. Translated: CASSLGAEMNTEAFF.

There are a few counts of this clone. The chain links TRBV7-8 to TRBJ2-5; no clear D. Per germline, CDR1 SGHVS and CDR2 FQNEAQ. The CDR3 covers 13 residues. V shed 1 base and J shed 4 bases, with 7 bases lying between them. For the CDR3, the DNA is TGTGCCAGCAGCTTAGAGCGTGGAGAGACCCAGTACTTC. It codes for CASSLERGETQYF. The complete variable domain, with remaining parts taken from reference TRBV7-8 and TRBJ2-5, reads GAGVSQSPRYKVAKRGQDVALRCDPISGHVSLFWYQQALGQGPEFLTYFQNEAQLDKSGLPSDRFFAERPEGSVSTLKIQRTQQEDSAVYLCASSLERGETQYFGPGTRLLVL.

This sequence joins TRBV5-8 and TRBJ1-2, with unresolved D. Per the germline V gene, CDR1 is SGHTS and CDR2 is YDEGEE. This CDR3 spans 15 amino acids. With 4 bases removed from V and 2 bases from J, the gap between germline ends came to 15 bases. CDR3 nucleotide sequence: TGTGCCAGCAGCCTTATGTCCCGGTCGAACTATGGCTACACCTTC. Encoded protein: CASSLMSRSNYGYTF.

The CDR3 DNA reads TGTGCCAGCAGCGTAGAGGGGTTGGGCCCGGGAACTGAAGCTTTCTTT. Protein sequence: CASSVEGLGPGTEAFF. The V call is TRBV9, the J call TRBJ1-1, with a possible D match to TRBD1 (5 bases). Trimming pared 0 bases from V and 5 bases from J, leaving 17 bases between. This CDR3 is built from 16 residues. Germline CDR1 SGDLS, CDR2 YYNGEE.

The chain carries TRBV15 and TRBJ1-2; no definite D call. The germline CDR1 and CDR2 sequences are LNHNV and YYDKDF (reference sequence). The V gene lost 0 bases and the J gene lost 2 bases, with 10 bases spanning the gap. The CDR3 contains 15 residues. The CDR3 spells CATSRDTFGNYGYTF. The CDR3 region has the DNA TGTGCCACCAGCAGAGATACCTTCGGGAACTATGGCTACACCTTC.

The rearrangement uses TRBV28 and TRBJ1-6; 10 nucleotides match TRBD1. The ends lost 2 bases at V and 5 bases at J; junction bases unmatched: 3. Germline lookup yields CDR1 MDHEN and CDR2 SYDVKM. The CDR3 length is 16 residues. The CDR3 DNA reads as TGTGCCAGCAGTTTAATCGGACAGGGGGATAATTCACCCCTCCACTTT. The encoded protein is CASSLIGQGDNSPLHF.

The V call is TRBV9, the J call TRBJ1-1, with D maybe TRBD1 (6 bases). V was cut by 3 bases and J by 3 bases, with 15 bases left in between. The CDR3 sequence is 15 residues long. Germline V gene data show CDR1 as SGDLS and CDR2 as YYNGEE. The CDR3 nucleotides read TGTGCCAGCAGCGACCGGGACAATCGGGACACTGAAGCTTTCTTT. It yields the protein CASSDRDNRDTEAFF.

The chain joins TRBV30 to TRBJ1-5; D not certain. CDR3 size: 14 residues. Trimming left V 0 bases short and J 3 bases short, with 9 bases between. The V gene's germline CDR1 is GTSNPN and CDR2 SVGIG (reference sequence). This CDR3 is CAWSVVRSNQPQHF. Here the CDR3 DNA reads TGTGCCTGGAGTGTAGTTAGATCCAATCAGCCCCAGCATTTT.

This clone turned up a few times. The CDR3 DNA follows: TGTGCCAGCAGCCCCAGCTTCGGGACAGGATCGAGTACTGAAGCTTTCTTT. The encoded protein is CASSPSFGTGSSTEAFF. The chain combines TRBV3-1 (or the pseudogene TRBV3-2) with TRBJ1-1; TRBD1 agrees at 8 bases. V shed 4 bases and J 5 bases; nucleotides not matched to a gene: 15. CDR1 is LGHDT, CDR2 YNNKEL, per germline (reference sequence). This CDR3 is 17 amino acids long.

V usage is TRBV5-4 and J usage is TRBJ2-4; TRBD2 agrees at 11 bases. With 3 bases clipped from V and 4 bases from J, the junction kept 6 bases outside the gene matches. This CDR3 is 16 amino acids long. CDR1 is SGHNT, CDR2 YYREEE, per germline (reference sequence). The CDR3 nucleotides are TGTGCCAGCAGCTCCGGGACTAGCGGCGAAAAAAACATTCAGTACTTC. Protein product: CASSSGTSGEKNIQYF.

V and J are TRBV3-1 (or the pseudogene TRBV3-2) and TRBJ2-5, with 10 bases identical to TRBD1. The J segment lost 2 bases and the V segment lost 3 bases, leaving 3 bases of the junction unmatched. Germline loops: CDR1 LGHDT, CDR2 YNNKEL (reference sequence). CDR3 size: 15 residues. Written as DNA, the CDR3 is TGTGCCAGCAGCCAGGCGGACAGGGGGCAAGAGACCCAGTACTTC. Translating gives CASSQADRGQETQYF.

The rearrangement joins TRBV21-1 to TRBJ1-3. TRBV21-1 is shown as a pseudogene. This CDR3 spans 16 amino acids. The CDR3 coding sequence is TGTGCCAGCAGCAAAGGGCAAGGACTCTCTGGAAACACCATATATTTT. This codes for CASSKGQGLSGNTIYF.